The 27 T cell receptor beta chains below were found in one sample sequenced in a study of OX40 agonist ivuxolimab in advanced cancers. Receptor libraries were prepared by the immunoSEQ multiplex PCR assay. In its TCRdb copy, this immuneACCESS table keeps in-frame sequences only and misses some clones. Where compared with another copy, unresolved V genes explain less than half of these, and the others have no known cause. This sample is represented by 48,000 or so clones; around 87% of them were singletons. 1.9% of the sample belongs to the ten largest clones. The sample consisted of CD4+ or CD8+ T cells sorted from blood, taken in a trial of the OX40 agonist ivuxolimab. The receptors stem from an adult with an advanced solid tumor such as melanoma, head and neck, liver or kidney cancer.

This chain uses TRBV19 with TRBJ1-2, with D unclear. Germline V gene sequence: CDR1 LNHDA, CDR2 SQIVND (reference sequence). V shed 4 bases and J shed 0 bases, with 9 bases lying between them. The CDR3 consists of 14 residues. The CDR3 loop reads CASSTRTPNYGYTF. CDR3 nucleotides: TGTGCCAGTAGTACGAGGACGCCTAACTATGGCTACACCTTC.

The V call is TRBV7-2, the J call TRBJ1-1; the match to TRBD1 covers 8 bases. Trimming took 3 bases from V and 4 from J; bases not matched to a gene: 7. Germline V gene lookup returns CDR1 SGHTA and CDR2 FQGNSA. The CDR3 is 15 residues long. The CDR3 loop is CASSFSRTGSTEAFF. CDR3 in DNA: TGTGCCAGCAGCTTCTCTCGGACAGGGAGCACTGAAGCTTTCTTT.

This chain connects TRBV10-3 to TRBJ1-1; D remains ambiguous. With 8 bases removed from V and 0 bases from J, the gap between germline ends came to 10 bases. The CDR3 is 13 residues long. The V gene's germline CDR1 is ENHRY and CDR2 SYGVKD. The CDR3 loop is CAIQRDLNTEAFF. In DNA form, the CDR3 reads TGTGCCATCCAAAGGGATTTGAACACTGAAGCTTTCTTT.

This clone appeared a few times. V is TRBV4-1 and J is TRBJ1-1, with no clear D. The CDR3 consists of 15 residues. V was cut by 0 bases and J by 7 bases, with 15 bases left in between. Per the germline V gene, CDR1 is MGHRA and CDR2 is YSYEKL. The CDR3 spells CASSQDLGGVGEAFF. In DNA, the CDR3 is TGCGCCAGCAGCCAAGATTTAGGAGGAGTAGGTGAAGCTTTCTTT.

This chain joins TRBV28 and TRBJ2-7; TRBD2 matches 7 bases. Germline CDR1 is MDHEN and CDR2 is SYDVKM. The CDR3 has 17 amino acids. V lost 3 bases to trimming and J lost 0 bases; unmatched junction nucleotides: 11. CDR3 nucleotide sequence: TGTGCCAGCAGTTTCTCTACGGGAGGACTAAGCTCCTACGAGCAGTACTTC. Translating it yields CASSFSTGGLSSYEQYF.

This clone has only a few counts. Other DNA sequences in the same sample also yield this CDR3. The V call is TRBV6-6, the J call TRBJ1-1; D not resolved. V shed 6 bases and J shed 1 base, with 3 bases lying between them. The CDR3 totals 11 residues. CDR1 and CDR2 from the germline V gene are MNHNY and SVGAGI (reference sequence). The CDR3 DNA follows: TGTGCCAGCAGCCCGAACACTGAAGCTTTCTTT. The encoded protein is CASSPNTEAFF.

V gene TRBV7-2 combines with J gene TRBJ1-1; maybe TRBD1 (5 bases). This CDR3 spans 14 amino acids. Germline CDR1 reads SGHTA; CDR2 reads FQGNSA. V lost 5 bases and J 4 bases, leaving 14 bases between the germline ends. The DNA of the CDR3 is TGTGCCAGCAGCCCCCCAGGGTTGCGCACTGAAGCTTTCTTT. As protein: CASSPPGLRTEAFF.

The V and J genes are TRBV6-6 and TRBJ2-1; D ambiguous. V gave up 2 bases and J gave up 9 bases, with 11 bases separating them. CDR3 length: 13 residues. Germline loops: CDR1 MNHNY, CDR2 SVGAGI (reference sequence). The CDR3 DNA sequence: TGTGCCAGCAGTTACCCCGATATTTTTGAGCAGTTCTTC. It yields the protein CASSYPDIFEQFF.

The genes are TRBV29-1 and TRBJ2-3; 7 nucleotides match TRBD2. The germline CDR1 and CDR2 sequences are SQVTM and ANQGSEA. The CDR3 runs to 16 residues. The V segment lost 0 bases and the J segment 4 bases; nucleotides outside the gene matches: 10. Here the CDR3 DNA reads TGCAGCGTTGAAGATCGGGGAGGGAGCACTGCAGATACGCAGTATTTT. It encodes CSVEDRGGSTADTQYF.

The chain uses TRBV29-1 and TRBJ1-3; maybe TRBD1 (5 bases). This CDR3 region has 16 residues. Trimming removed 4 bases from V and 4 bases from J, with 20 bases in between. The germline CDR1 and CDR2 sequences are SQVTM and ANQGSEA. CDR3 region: CSVGSGTGLSGNTIYF. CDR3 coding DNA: TGCAGCGTTGGGAGCGGAACAGGACTTTCAGGAAACACCATATATTTT.

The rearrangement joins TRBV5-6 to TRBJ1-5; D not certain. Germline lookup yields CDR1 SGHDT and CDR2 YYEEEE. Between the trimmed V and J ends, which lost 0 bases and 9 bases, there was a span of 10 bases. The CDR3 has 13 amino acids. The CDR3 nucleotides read TGTGCCAGCAGCTTGGAGGCGGGAACGCCCCAGCATTTT. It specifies CASSLEAGTPQHF.

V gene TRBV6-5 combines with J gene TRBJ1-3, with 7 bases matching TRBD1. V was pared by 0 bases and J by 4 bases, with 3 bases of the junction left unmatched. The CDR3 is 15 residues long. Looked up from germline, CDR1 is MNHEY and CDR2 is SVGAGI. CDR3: CASSYSDRVGNTIYF. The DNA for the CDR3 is TGTGCCAGCAGTTACTCAGACAGGGTGGGAAACACCATATATTTT.

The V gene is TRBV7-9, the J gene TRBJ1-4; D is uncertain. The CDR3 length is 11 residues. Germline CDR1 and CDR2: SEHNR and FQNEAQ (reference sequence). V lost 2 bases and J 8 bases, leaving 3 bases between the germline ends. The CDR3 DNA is TGTGCCAGCAGCTTAAGGGAAAAACTGTTTTTT. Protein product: CASSLREKLFF.

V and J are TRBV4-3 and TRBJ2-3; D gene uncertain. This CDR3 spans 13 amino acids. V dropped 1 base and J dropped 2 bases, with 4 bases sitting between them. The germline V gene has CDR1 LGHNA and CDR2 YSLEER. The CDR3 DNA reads TGCGCCAGCAGCCAAGGGCCCACAGATACGCAGTATTTT. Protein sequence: CASSQGPTDTQYF.

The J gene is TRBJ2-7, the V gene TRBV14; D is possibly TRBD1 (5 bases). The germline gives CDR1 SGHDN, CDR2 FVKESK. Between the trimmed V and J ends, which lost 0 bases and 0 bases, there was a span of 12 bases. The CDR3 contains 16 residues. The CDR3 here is CASSQEGRISSYEQYF. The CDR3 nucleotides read TGTGCCAGCAGCCAAGAGGGGCGTATTAGCTCCTACGAGCAGTACTTC.

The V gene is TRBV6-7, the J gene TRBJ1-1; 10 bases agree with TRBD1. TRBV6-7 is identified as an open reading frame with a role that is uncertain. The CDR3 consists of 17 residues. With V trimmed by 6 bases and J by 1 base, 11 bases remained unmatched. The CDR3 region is CASRAWGQGPANTEAFF. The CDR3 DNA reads TGTGCCAGCAGAGCCTGGGGACAGGGGCCGGCGAACACTGAAGCTTTCTTT.

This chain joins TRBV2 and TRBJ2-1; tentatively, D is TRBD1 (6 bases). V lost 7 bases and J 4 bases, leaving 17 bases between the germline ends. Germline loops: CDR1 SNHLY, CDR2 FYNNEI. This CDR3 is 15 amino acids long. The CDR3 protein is CASKSGGQLYNEQFF. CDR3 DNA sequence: TGTGCCAGCAAGTCGGGTGGACAGCTTTACAATGAGCAGTTCTTC.

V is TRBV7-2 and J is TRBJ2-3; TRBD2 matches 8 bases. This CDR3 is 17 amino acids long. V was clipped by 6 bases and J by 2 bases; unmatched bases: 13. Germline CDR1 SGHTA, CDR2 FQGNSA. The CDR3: CASSLRLSGGATDTQYF. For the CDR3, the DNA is TGTGCCAGCAGTCTCCGACTAAGCGGGGGCGCCACAGATACGCAGTATTTT. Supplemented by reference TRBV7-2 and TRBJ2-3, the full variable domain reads GAGVSQSPSNKVTEKGKDVELRCDPISGHTALYWYRQSLGQGLEFLIYFQGNSAPDKSGLPSDRFSAERTGGSVSTLTIQRTQQEDSAVYLCASSLRLSGGATDTQYFGPGTRLTVL.

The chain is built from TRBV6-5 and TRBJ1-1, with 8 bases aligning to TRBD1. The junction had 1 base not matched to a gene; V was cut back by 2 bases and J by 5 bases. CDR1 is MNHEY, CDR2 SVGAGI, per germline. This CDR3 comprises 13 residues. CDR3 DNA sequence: TGTGCCAGCAGTTACCGGGACAGGACTGAAGCTTTCTTT. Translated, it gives CASSYRDRTEAFF.

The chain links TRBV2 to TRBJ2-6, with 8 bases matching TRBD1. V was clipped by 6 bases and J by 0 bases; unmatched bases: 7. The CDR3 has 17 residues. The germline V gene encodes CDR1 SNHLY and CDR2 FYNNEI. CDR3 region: CASRVGQAVSGANVLTF. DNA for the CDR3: TGTGCCAGCAGGGTGGGACAGGCGGTCTCTGGGGCCAACGTCCTGACTTTC.

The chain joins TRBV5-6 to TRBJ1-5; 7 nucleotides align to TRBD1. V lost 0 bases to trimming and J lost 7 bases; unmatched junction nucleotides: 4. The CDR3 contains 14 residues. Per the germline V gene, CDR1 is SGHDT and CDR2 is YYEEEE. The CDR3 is CASSLVGGGQPQHF. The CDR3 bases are TGTGCCAGCAGCTTGGTAGGGGGCGGCCAGCCCCAGCATTTT.

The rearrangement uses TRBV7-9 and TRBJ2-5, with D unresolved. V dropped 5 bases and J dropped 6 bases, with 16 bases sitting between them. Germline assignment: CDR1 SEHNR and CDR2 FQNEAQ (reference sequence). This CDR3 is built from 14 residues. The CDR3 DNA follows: TGTGCCAGCAGCCCTACCCGGGCCGTGAAGACCCAGTACTTC. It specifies CASSPTRAVKTQYF.

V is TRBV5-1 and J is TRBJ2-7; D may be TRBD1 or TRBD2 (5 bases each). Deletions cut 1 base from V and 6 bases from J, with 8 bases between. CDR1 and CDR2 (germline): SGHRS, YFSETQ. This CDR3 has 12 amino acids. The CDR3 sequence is CASSLYGGEQYF. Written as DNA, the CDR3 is TGCGCCAGCAGCTTGTATGGGGGCGAGCAGTACTTC.

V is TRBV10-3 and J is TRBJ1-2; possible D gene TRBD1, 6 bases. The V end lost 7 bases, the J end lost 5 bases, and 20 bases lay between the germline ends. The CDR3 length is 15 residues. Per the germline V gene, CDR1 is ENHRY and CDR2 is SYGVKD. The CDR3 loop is CAITPRGGGRYGYTF. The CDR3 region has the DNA TGTGCCATCACCCCCCGCGGGGGCGGGAGATATGGCTACACCTTC.

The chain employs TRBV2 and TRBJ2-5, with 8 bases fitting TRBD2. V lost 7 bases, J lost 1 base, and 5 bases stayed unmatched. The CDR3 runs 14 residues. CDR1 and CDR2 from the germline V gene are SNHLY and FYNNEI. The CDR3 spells CASMRGELQETQYF. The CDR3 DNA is TGTGCCAGCATGCGGGGGGAGCTCCAAGAGACCCAGTACTTC. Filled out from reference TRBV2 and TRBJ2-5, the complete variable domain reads EPEVTQTPSHQVTQMGQEVILRCVPISNHLYFYWYRQILGQKVEFLVSFYNNEISEKSEIFDDQFSVERPDGSNFTLKIRSTKLEDSAMYFCASMRGELQETQYFGPGTRLLVL.

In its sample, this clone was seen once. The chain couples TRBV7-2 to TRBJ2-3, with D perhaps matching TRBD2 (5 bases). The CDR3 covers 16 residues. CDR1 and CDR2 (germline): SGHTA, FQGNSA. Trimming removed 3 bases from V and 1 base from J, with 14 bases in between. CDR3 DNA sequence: TGTGCCAGCAGCTTGTGGGAGAAGAAGGGCACAGATACGCAGTATTTT. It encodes CASSLWEKKGTDTQYF.

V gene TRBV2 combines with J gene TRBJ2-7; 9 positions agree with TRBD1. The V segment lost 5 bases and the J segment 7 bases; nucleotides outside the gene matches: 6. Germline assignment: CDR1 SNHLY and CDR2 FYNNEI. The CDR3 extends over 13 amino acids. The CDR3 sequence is CASSSRDRAEQYF. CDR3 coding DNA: TGTGCCAGCAGTTCAAGGGACAGGGCGGAGCAGTACTTC.